Listed below are T cell receptor beta chains from one sample, sequenced in a study of shared clonotypes between healthy human individuals. Produced via immunoSEQ multiplex PCR; TCRdb's table is partial and in-frame only. This sample has roughly 520,000 clones, with 90% to 96% found just once. The sequencing sample was made of naive CD4+ T cells sorted from blood. The receptors shown here come from a woman in her 30s in good health. The CDR3 runs from the conserved cysteine through the conserved F or W. D genes are given only for firm matches. Size tells how often a clone was seen (once, few, many) or the class of an expanded clone, and some rows leave it out.

J gene: TRBJ2-3
CDR3 length: 18
clone size: NA
D gene: TRBD2
V gene: TRBV7-2
CDR3 DNA: TGTGCCAGCAGCTTAGGTGGGACTAGCGGGAGTTTTGCAGATACGCAGTATTTT
CDR3 protein: CASSLGGTSGSFADTQYF

J gene: TRBJ2-7
CDR3 length: 16
clone size: NA
D gene: NA
V gene: TRBV11-3
CDR3 DNA: TGTGCCAGCAGCCCCCCCCGCGATATCAAGGTGGCCGAGCAGTACTTC
CDR3 protein: CASSPPRDIKVAEQYF

J gene: TRBJ2-1
CDR3 length: 20
clone size: NA
D gene: TRBD2
V gene: TRBV5-4
CDR3 DNA: TGTGCCAGCAGCTTGGTGGGACTAGCGGGACCCAGAGCTGGATTCAATGAGCAGTTCTTC
CDR3 protein: CASSLVGLAGPRAGFNEQFF

J gene: TRBJ1-5
CDR3 length: 14
clone size: NA
D gene: NA
V gene: TRBV5-1
CDR3 DNA: TGCGCCAGCAGCGTGGACCTGGGATCACAGCCCCAGCATTTT
CDR3 protein: CASSVDLGSQPQHF

J gene: TRBJ2-1
CDR3 length: 13
clone size: NA
D gene: TRBD2
V gene: TRBV29-1
CDR3 DNA: TGCAGCTCTCCCGGGACTAGTAACAATGAGCAGTTCTTC
CDR3 protein: CSSPGTSNNEQFF

J gene: TRBJ2-7
CDR3 length: 15
clone size: NA
D gene: NA
V gene: TRBV5-6
CDR3 DNA: TGTGCCAGCAGCTTGAGGCTCGGGCCTACCTACGAGCAGTACTTC
CDR3 protein: CASSLRLGPTYEQYF

J gene: TRBJ2-3
CDR3 length: 16
clone size: NA
D gene: TRBD2
V gene: TRBV2
CDR3 DNA: TGTGCCAGCAGTTCACAAGCTAGCGGAAACACAGATACGCAGTATTTT
CDR3 protein: CASSSQASGNTDTQYF

J gene: TRBJ2-5
CDR3 length: 13
clone size: NA
D gene: NA
V gene: TRBV11-1
CDR3 DNA: TGTGCCAGCAGCTGGGGGCCACAAGAGACCCAGTACTTC
CDR3 protein: CASSWGPQETQYF

J gene: TRBJ1-5
CDR3 length: 17
clone size: NA
D gene: TRBD1
V gene: TRBV30
CDR3 DNA: TGTGCCTGGAGTGTTATAAAAGGACAGGGTAGCAATCAGCCCCAGCATTTT
CDR3 protein: CAWSVIKGQGSNQPQHF

J gene: TRBJ1-1
CDR3 length: 12
clone size: NA
D gene: NA
V gene: TRBV2
CDR3 DNA: TGTGCCAGCAGTCGTGGCTACACTGAAGCTTTCTTT
CDR3 protein: CASSRGYTEAFF

J gene: TRBJ2-4
CDR3 length: 14
clone size: once
D gene: NA
V gene: TRBV14
CDR3 DNA: TGTGCCAGCAGCCCGTTTGACTCAACGAACATTCAGTACTTC
CDR3 protein: CASSPFDSTNIQYF

J gene: TRBJ2-1
CDR3 length: 16
clone size: NA
D gene: NA
V gene: TRBV4-1
CDR3 DNA: TGCGCCAGCAGCCAAGATCAGGAGGGGGGATACAATGAGCAGTTCTTC
CDR3 protein: CASSQDQEGGYNEQFF

J gene: TRBJ1-1
CDR3 length: 14
clone size: NA
D gene: NA
V gene: TRBV10-3
CDR3 DNA: TGTGCCATCAGTGACCCGATACCTAACACTGAAGCTTTCTTT
CDR3 protein: CAISDPIPNTEAFF

J gene: TRBJ2-7
CDR3 length: 14
clone size: NA
D gene: NA
V gene: TRBV5-1
CDR3 DNA: TGCGCCAGCAAGGGCAGCCTCCACTCCTACGAGCAGTACTTC
CDR3 protein: CASKGSLHSYEQYF

J gene: TRBJ1-1
CDR3 length: 18
clone size: NA
D gene: NA
V gene: TRBV4-1
CDR3 DNA: TGCGCCAGCAGCCAACACAATCTAGCCGAGCCGGGCTTCACTGAAGCTTTCTTT
CDR3 protein: CASSQHNLAEPGFTEAFF

J gene: TRBJ1-1
CDR3 length: 13
clone size: NA
D gene: NA
V gene: TRBV6-5
CDR3 DNA: TGTGCCAGCAGTATGGAGCGAGACACTGAAGCTTTCTTT
CDR3 protein: CASSMERDTEAFF

J gene: TRBJ1-5
CDR3 length: 17
clone size: once
D gene: NA
V gene: TRBV6-1
CDR3 DNA: TGTGCCAGCAGTGATTATGGGGACACAAAAGGGGATCAGCCCCAGCATTTT
CDR3 protein: CASSDYGDTKGDQPQHF

J gene: TRBJ2-4
CDR3 length: 18
clone size: NA
D gene: NA
V gene: TRBV23-1
CDR3 DNA: TGCGCCAGCAGTCAATCCCCCGGACACCCGATTCCCAAAAACATTCAGTACTTC
CDR3 protein: CASSQSPGHPIPKNIQYF

J gene: TRBJ2-7
CDR3 length: 16
clone size: NA
D gene: TRBD2
V gene: TRBV2
CDR3 DNA: TGTGCCAGCCTCCTGGTGGCTAGCGGGGCTTCCTACGAGCAGTACTTC
CDR3 protein: CASLLVASGASYEQYF

J gene: TRBJ2-1
CDR3 length: 14
clone size: NA
D gene: NA
V gene: TRBV6-6
CDR3 DNA: TGTGCCAGCACCAACGGGGGAACCTACAATGAGCAGTTCTTC
CDR3 protein: CASTNGGTYNEQFF

J gene: TRBJ2-2
CDR3 length: 15
clone size: NA
D gene: NA
V gene: TRBV5-1
CDR3 DNA: TGCGCCAGCAGCTTGGGTGACAGCATGCCCGGGGAGCTGTTTTTT
CDR3 protein: CASSLGDSMPGELFF

J gene: TRBJ1-1
CDR3 length: 17
clone size: NA
D gene: TRBD1
V gene: TRBV27
CDR3 DNA: TGTGCCAGCAGTTCCCGGGACAGGGCCAGGACGGGGGTTCAAGCTTTCTTT
CDR3 protein: CASSSRDRARTGVQAFF

J gene: TRBJ1-5
CDR3 length: 14
clone size: few
D gene: TRBD1
V gene: TRBV2
CDR3 DNA: TGTGCCAGCAGAGGGGACAGTCTCAATCAGCCCCAGCATTTT
CDR3 protein: CASRGDSLNQPQHF

J gene: TRBJ2-2
CDR3 length: 17
clone size: NA
D gene: TRBD1
V gene: TRBV28
CDR3 DNA: TGTGCCAGCAGACCGGGACAGGGGGTCGTGGACACCGGGGAGCTGTTTTTT
CDR3 protein: CASRPGQGVVDTGELFF

J gene: TRBJ2-1
CDR3 length: 18
clone size: NA
D gene: TRBD2
V gene: TRBV5-4
CDR3 DNA: TGTGCCAGCAGCTCGATAGCTAGCGGGAGTGGAACCTACAATGAGCAGTTCTTC
CDR3 protein: CASSSIASGSGTYNEQFF

J gene: TRBJ2-7
CDR3 length: 15
clone size: once
D gene: NA
V gene: TRBV6-5
CDR3 DNA: TGTGCCAGCAGTTACTCCGGGACAGCGGGATACGAGCAGTACTTC
CDR3 protein: CASSYSGTAGYEQYF

J gene: TRBJ1-1
CDR3 length: 16
clone size: NA
D gene: NA
V gene: TRBV10-3
CDR3 DNA: TGTGCCATCAGTGAGTCCCGTTCCGGGGTAAACACTGAAGCTTTCTTT
CDR3 protein: CAISESRSGVNTEAFF

J gene: TRBJ2-7
CDR3 length: 17
clone size: NA
D gene: NA
V gene: TRBV10-2
CDR3 DNA: TGCGCCAGCAGTGAGCCCGTATCGGGAGCTTTTACCTACGAGCAGTACTTC
CDR3 protein: CASSEPVSGAFTYEQYF

J gene: TRBJ2-3
CDR3 length: 12
clone size: NA
D gene: NA
V gene: TRBV29-1
CDR3 DNA: TGCAGCGTTGCGCGACTGATTGATACGCAGTATTTT
CDR3 protein: CSVARLIDTQYF

J gene: TRBJ2-5
CDR3 length: 15
clone size: NA
D gene: TRBD2
V gene: TRBV2
CDR3 DNA: TGTGCCAGCAGTGATCGCGGGGGGTACCAAGAGACCCAGTACTTC
CDR3 protein: CASSDRGGYQETQYF

J gene: TRBJ2-7
CDR3 length: 16
clone size: NA
D gene: NA
V gene: TRBV5-1
CDR3 DNA: TGCGCCAGCAGCTTGGCCTCAGGGGTCAGCTCCTACGAGCAGTACTTC
CDR3 protein: CASSLASGVSSYEQYF

J gene: TRBJ1-6
CDR3 length: 13
clone size: NA
D gene: NA
V gene: TRBV18
CDR3 DNA: TGTGCCAGCTCACCAGGGAACGATTCACCCCTCCACTTT
CDR3 protein: CASSPGNDSPLHF

J gene: TRBJ1-2
CDR3 length: 15
clone size: NA
D gene: NA
V gene: TRBV4-2
CDR3 DNA: TGTGCCAGCAGCCAAGGTGACAGGCTAAACTATGGCTACACCTTC
CDR3 protein: CASSQGDRLNYGYTF

J gene: TRBJ1-1
CDR3 length: 14
clone size: NA
D gene: NA
V gene: TRBV7-2
CDR3 DNA: TGTGCCGGCAAGCTAGGGGAAGGCCTTACTGAAGCTTTCTTT
CDR3 protein: CAGKLGEGLTEAFF

J gene: TRBJ1-6
CDR3 length: 13
clone size: NA
D gene: NA
V gene: TRBV7-8
CDR3 DNA: TGTGCCAGCAGCTTAGAACCTAATTCACCCCTCCACTTT
CDR3 protein: CASSLEPNSPLHF

J gene: TRBJ2-3
CDR3 length: 15
clone size: NA
D gene: TRBD2
V gene: TRBV4-1
CDR3 DNA: TGCGCCAGCAGCCAAGTGGCGGGAGCTGCAGATACGCAGTATTTT
CDR3 protein: CASSQVAGAADTQYF

J gene: TRBJ2-7
CDR3 length: 15
clone size: NA
D gene: TRBD2
V gene: TRBV27
CDR3 DNA: TGTGCCAGCAGTTGGGTCGGCGCGGGAGGGCAAATCCAGTACTTC
CDR3 protein: CASSWVGAGGQIQYF

J gene: TRBJ1-1
CDR3 length: 12
clone size: NA
D gene: TRBD1
V gene: TRBV6-5
CDR3 DNA: TGTGCCAGCAGTCCCGGGGGACAGTTGGCTTTCTTT
CDR3 protein: CASSPGGQLAFF